This is a list of T cell receptor beta chains from one sample in a study of T cells in Graves' hyperthyroidism and ophthalmopathy. TCRdb reanalysed the multiplex PCR reads using MiXCR and keeps one entry per CDR3 protein. The sample records 490,000 or so distinct CDR3 sequences, roughly 23% being singletons. The sequenced sample was blood. Every receptor here comes from a woman aged 65 to 85 with Graves' ophthalmopathy. The conserved cysteine and the conserved F or W are not part of the CDR3 here. D genes are given only for firm matches.

J gene	D gene	CDR3 length	V gene	CDR3 protein
TRBJ2-1	TRBD2	14	TRBV12-5	ASGHPPGGDYNEQF
TRBJ1-4	.	13	TRBV5-1	ASSLGVGGNEKLF
TRBJ2-3	.	11	TRBV5-1	ASGTGLTDTQY
TRBJ1-1	.	13	TRBV6-1	ASVPTAGKGPEAF
TRBJ2-3	.	11	TRBV20-1	SARLPWGDTQY
TRBJ2-4	TRBD2	11	TRBV5-1	ASGIAGDNIQY
TRBJ2-3	TRBD2	13	TRBV6-2/TRBV6-3	ASRRLAGVGDTQY
TRBJ1-2	.	11	TRBV7-6	ASSLVGSSGYT
TRBJ2-7	TRBD2	13	TRBV6-1	ASSPRTSGRPEQY
TRBJ2-7	.	11	TRBV27	ASSFAGNYEQY
TRBJ2-3	TRBD2	16	TRBV7-9	ASSFSTGTSGRTDTQY
TRBJ1-3	.	12	TRBV30	AWRRVLPGNTIY
TRBJ2-3	TRBD2	17	TRBV7-6	ASSLAPTHRAGVADTQY
TRBJ1-4	.	13	TRBV5-1	ASKEGSTTNEKLF
TRBJ1-1	TRBD1	13	TRBV6-1	ASRPAQGEFTEAF
TRBJ2-7	TRBD2	12	TRBV20-1	SARTSGLSYEQY
TRBJ1-1	.	11	TRBV11-3	ASSWAANTEAF
TRBJ2-7	TRBD1	15	TRBV12-5	ASGSPLRQGGSYEQY
TRBJ1-2	TRBD1	11	TRBV29-1	SVEVQGQRGYT
TRBJ1-5	.	11	TRBV7-2	ASSQDKDQPQH
TRBJ2-1	TRBD2	12	TRBV29-1	SVGLREVGNEQF
TRBJ2-1	TRBD2	16	TRBV12-3/TRBV12-4	ASSRKGLRESAYNEQF